These 30 T cell receptor beta chains came from one sample sequenced in a study of T cells in localized non-small cell lung cancer. Measured with immunoSEQ multiplex PCR; TCRdb has only the in-frame clones, and not every one. The table shows approximately 2,200 clones, with approximately 25% occurring only once. Sequencing was performed on lung tumor tissue, taken before any cancer treatment. These receptors were collected from a woman aged 40-75 years with stage III lung adenocarcinoma.

The rearrangement joins TRBV19 to TRBJ2-3; D perhaps matches TRBD1 (6 bases). The CDR3 has 16 residues. Between the trimmed V and J ends, which lost 2 bases and 4 bases, there was a span of 16 bases. The germline gives CDR1 LNHDA, CDR2 SQIVND (reference sequence). Written as DNA, the CDR3 is TGTGCCAGTAGTATATCAGGGGACGGTGGAGCAGATACGCAGTATTTT. It codes for CASSISGDGGADTQYF.

In DNA form, the CDR3 reads TGTGCCAGCAGTGACGGGGACGGCTACAATGAGCAGTTCTTC. Translating gives CASSDGDGYNEQFF. This sequence joins TRBV6-8 and TRBJ2-1; D possibly matches TRBD1 or TRBD2 (5 bases each). Trimming left V 5 bases short and J 3 bases short, with 11 bases between. The CDR3 has 14 amino acids. CDR1 is MNHGY and CDR2 is SAAAGT in the germline V gene.

This chain joins TRBV19 and TRBJ1-2; 7 bases map to TRBD1. CDR3 length equals 15 residues. Germline V gene data show CDR1 as LNHDA and CDR2 as SQIVND (reference sequence). V was clipped by 7 bases and J by 4 bases; unmatched bases: 12. CDR3 region: CASTDMDRRGYGYTF. The CDR3 DNA is TGTGCCAGTACCGACATGGACAGGAGGGGCTATGGCTACACCTTC.

The CDR3 DNA follows: TGCAGCGTTGGGGGGCAGCTCTATGGCTACACCTTC. This gives the protein CSVGGQLYGYTF. J is TRBJ1-2 and V is TRBV29-1; the D gene is possibly TRBD1 (6 bases). This CDR3 contains 12 residues. The V gene lost 4 bases and the J gene lost 4 bases, with 10 bases spanning the gap. Germline lookup yields CDR1 SQVTM and CDR2 ANQGSEA.

V gene TRBV28 combines with J gene TRBJ1-5; D gene uncertain. The germline V gene has CDR1 MDHEN and CDR2 SYDVKM. The CDR3 is 13 residues long. Trimming left V 5 bases short and J 9 bases short, with 14 bases between. CDR3 in DNA: TGTGCCAGCAGTCCCCTCGTTTATGGGCCCCAGCATTTT. Translation: CASSPLVYGPQHF.

This clone was found a few times. The chain is built from TRBV30 and TRBJ2-5, with a possible D match to TRBD1 (5 bases). Trimming stripped 6 bases from V and 1 base from J, with 15 bases between. The germline V gene has CDR1 GTSNPN and CDR2 SVGIG (reference sequence). The length of the CDR3 is 14 residues. Here the CDR3 reads CACQFRGPQETQYF. Written as DNA, the CDR3 is TGTGCCTGCCAATTTAGGGGTCCCCAAGAGACCCAGTACTTC.

The chain uses TRBV6-8 and TRBJ2-2, with 12 nucleotides matching TRBD2. CDR1 and CDR2 from the germline V gene are MNHGY and SAAAGT. V lost 5 bases, J lost 6 bases, and 16 bases stayed unmatched. This CDR3 is 19 amino acids long. CDR3 in amino acids: CASSDRVSGLAGRAGELFF. The CDR3 DNA follows: TGTGCCAGCAGTGACAGGGTGTCCGGACTAGCGGGACGCGCCGGGGAGCTGTTTTTT.

This clone was seen a handful of times. The CDR3 nucleotides read TGTGCCAGCTCACCACAAACTGACAGGGCCCCCTACGAGCAGTACTTC. Encoded protein: CASSPQTDRAPYEQYF. The chain uses TRBV18 and TRBJ2-7; the match to TRBD1 covers 7 bases. J gave up 2 bases and V 1 base, and 8 bases lay outside the gene matches. The V gene's germline CDR1 is KGHSH and CDR2 LQKENI. This CDR3 has 16 amino acids.

In this sample, this clone turned up a few times. The CDR3 nucleotides are TGTGCCAGCAGCCCCCCCGGGACTCAAGAGACCCAGTACTTC. Its translation: CASSPPGTQETQYF. The rearrangement joins TRBV11-3 to TRBJ2-5; a weak D match, TRBD2 (6 bases). The CDR3 has 14 residues. Per the germline V gene, CDR1 is SGHNT and CDR2 is YENEEA. The V end lost 5 bases, the J end lost 2 bases, and 12 bases lay between the germline ends.

This clone was recorded a few times. This chain joins TRBV28 and TRBJ1-1; D is uncertain. CDR1 and CDR2 (germline): MDHEN, SYDVKM. The CDR3 runs to 14 residues. The V end was cut by 2 bases, the J end by 1 base, with 8 bases between. The DNA for the CDR3 is TGTGCCAGCAGTTTAGAAAGGGAGAACACTGAAGCTTTCTTT. Encoded protein: CASSLERENTEAFF.

The chain combines TRBV29-1 with TRBJ2-3; TRBD2 matches 10 bases. Germline trimming cut 6 bases from V and 0 bases from J; bases unmatched to any gene: 6. CDR3 length: 15 residues. Germline CDR1 is SQVTM and CDR2 is ANQGSEA. The CDR3 DNA sequence: TGCAGCGTGGTACTAGCGGGGCCTAGCACAGATACGCAGTATTTT. It translates to CSVVLAGPSTDTQYF.

The chain uses TRBV12-2 and TRBJ2-5; the table's D call of TRBD2 was not tested on the DNA. TRBV12-2 is an annotated pseudogene. This CDR3 contains 17 residues. CDR3 sequence reads: CASRLAASGGDQETQYF. The CDR3 DNA reads TGTGCAAGTCGCTTAGCGGCTAGCGGGGGAGACCAAGAGACCCAGTACTTC.

The gene calls are TRBV29-1 and TRBJ2-7; D could derive from TRBD1 or TRBD2 (6 bases each). Germline-derived CDR1 and CDR2 are SQVTM and ANQGSEA. The ends were cut back, 4 bases at V and 5 bases at J, with 15 bases in the middle. This CDR3 contains 13 residues. CDR3 protein: CSVGGGGGHEQYF. The CDR3 DNA is TGCAGCGTTGGAGGTGGAGGGGGTCACGAGCAGTACTTC.

Only a few counts were recorded for this clone. This chain uses TRBV30 with TRBJ2-2, with no clear D. The CDR3 contains 14 residues. Germline V gives CDR1 GTSNPN, CDR2 SVGIG (reference sequence). V dropped 6 bases and J dropped 0 bases, with 11 bases sitting between them. The CDR3 region is CACFSTANTGELFF. The CDR3 DNA is TGTGCCTGTTTCAGTACAGCGAACACCGGGGAGCTGTTTTTT.

This clone was observed a few times. The chain carries TRBV9 and TRBJ2-5; no firm D call. Trimming pared 5 bases from V and 0 bases from J, leaving 11 bases between. This CDR3 contains 14 residues. Germline V gene data show CDR1 as SGDLS and CDR2 as YYNGEE. The CDR3 sequence: CASSPGRYQETQYF. The CDR3 nucleotides are TGTGCCAGCAGTCCAGGACGGTACCAAGAGACCCAGTACTTC.

The chain links TRBV12-5 to TRBJ1-2; D unresolved. CDR1 LGHNT and CDR2 FRNRAP come from the germline V gene. The CDR3 is made up of 11 amino acids. The chain's CDR3 is CASNLKRGYTF. CDR3 bases: TGTGCCAGCAACCTTAAGAGAGGCTACACCTTC.

This clone was counted a few times. Other DNA sequences from this sample encode an identical CDR3 as well. The chain employs TRBV6-8 and TRBJ1-1; no firm D call. The length of the CDR3 is 14 residues. Germline CDR1 and CDR2: MNHGY and SAAAGT. V was pared by 0 bases and J by 4 bases, with 9 bases between. CDR3 in amino acids: CASSYSWESTEAFF. The CDR3 DNA is TGTGCCAGCAGTTACTCTTGGGAAAGCACTGAAGCTTTCTTT.

V gene TRBV11-3 combines with J gene TRBJ1-1; D remains unclear. The germline V and J ends were trimmed by 5 bases and 2 bases, with 12 bases remaining between them. The CDR3 totals 14 residues. Germline-derived CDR1 and CDR2 are SGHNT and YENEEA. The CDR3 loop is CASSPGNGNTEAFF. CDR3 bases: TGTGCCAGCAGCCCCGGGAACGGCAACACTGAAGCTTTCTTT.

This clone was seen a few times. This rearrangement joins TRBV19 to TRBJ1-1; the D gene is possibly TRBD1 (6 bases). Trimming took 3 bases from V and 3 from J, leaving 14 bases between them. CDR3 length: 15 residues. CDR1 is LNHDA, CDR2 SQIVND, per germline (reference sequence). CDR3 coding DNA: TGTGCCAGTAGTATTCAGGGGAAGTTGTACACTGAAGCTTTCTTT. Protein: CASSIQGKLYTEAFF.

Judged by abundance, this clone is large. The chain combines TRBV6-4 with TRBJ2-5; D is uncertain. Trimming shortened V by 8 bases and J by 5 bases, and 9 bases separated the two germline ends. Germline CDR1 MRHNA, CDR2 SNTAGT. This CDR3 spans 11 amino acids. The CDR3 DNA is TGTGCCAGCTCGAACGGGGAGACCCAGTACTTC. Encoded protein: CASSNGETQYF.

By share, this clone ranks as medium-sized. The J gene is TRBJ2-6, the V gene TRBV11-3; tentatively, D is TRBD1 (6 bases). Trimming took off 5 bases at V and 0 bases at J, with 14 bases between the two ends. Looked up from germline, CDR1 is SGHNT and CDR2 is YENEEA. CDR3 length: 17 amino acids. CDR3 coding DNA: TGTGCCAGCAGCCCTTCTGACAGGATCTCTGGGGCCAACGTCCTGACTTTC. Translated, it gives CASSPSDRISGANVLTF.

This clone was counted a few times. The chain employs TRBV30 and TRBJ2-7, with D tentatively TRBD1 or TRBD2 (6 bases each). The length of the CDR3 is 15 residues. The V end was cut by 0 bases, the J end by 0 bases, with 12 bases between. From germline, CDR1 is GTSNPN and CDR2 SVGIG (reference sequence). In DNA, the CDR3 is TGTGCCTGGAGTGTATATGGAGGGGGCTCCTACGAGCAGTACTTC. Its protein is CAWSVYGGGSYEQYF.

This clone was seen a few times. The chain carries TRBV6-7 and TRBJ2-5; no definite D call. TRBV6-7 is sorted into the ORF group, with uncertain function. This CDR3 has 16 residues. The germline V and J ends were trimmed by 4 bases and 2 bases, with 17 bases remaining between them. CDR3 sequence (DNA): TGTGCCAGCAGTTCGAACAATCTTAGGTGGCAAGAGACCCAGTACTTC. Its translation: CASSSNNLRWQETQYF.

This clone was seen a few times. The gene calls are TRBV7-8 and TRBJ2-2; D possibly uses TRBD1 or TRBD2 (5 bases each). With 5 bases removed from V and 6 bases from J, the gap between germline ends came to 13 bases. In germline, CDR1 is SGHVS, CDR2 FQNEAQ. The CDR3 covers 14 residues. The CDR3 region is CASSPQGRAGELFF. The DNA of the CDR3 is TGTGCCAGCAGCCCCCAGGGACGGGCCGGGGAGCTGTTTTTT.

This clone counts as medium-sized. The gene calls are TRBV11-3 and TRBJ1-4; maybe TRBD1 (5 bases). V lost 4 bases, J lost 5 bases, and 11 bases lay in between. Germline lookup yields CDR1 SGHNT and CDR2 YENEEA. The CDR3 loop spans 14 amino acids. CDR3 nucleotide sequence: TGTGCCAGCAGCTCCCGCCAGGGCAATGAAAAACTGTTTTTT. It specifies CASSSRQGNEKLFF.

The sample holds one count of this clone. The gene calls are TRBV23-1 and TRBJ1-1; possible D gene TRBD1, 6 bases. TRBV23-1 is placed among ORFs of uncertain function. The CDR3 length is 14 residues. V lost 5 bases to trimming and J lost 1 base, with 11 bases between them. The CDR3, as DNA: TGCGCCAGCAGTGGAGGGGGTGGGAACACTGAAGCTTTCTTT. Translating it yields CASSGGGGNTEAFF.

The chain recombines TRBV15 with TRBJ1-2; no firm D call. Germline CDR1 LNHNV, CDR2 YYDKDF (reference sequence). V was trimmed by 0 bases and J by 4 bases, leaving 12 bases between them. The CDR3 length is 15 residues. The CDR3 loop reads CATSREQTALYGYTF. Written as DNA, the CDR3 is TGTGCCACCAGCAGAGAACAGACGGCTCTCTATGGCTACACCTTC.

The genes are TRBV18 and TRBJ1-1; D is perhaps TRBD1 (6 bases). This CDR3 contains 12 residues. Trimming removed 3 bases from V and 8 bases from J, with 10 bases in between. CDR1 and CDR2 from the germline V gene are KGHSH and LQKENI. The CDR3 bases are TGTGCCAGCTCACCCCGGACAGAGGAAGCTTTCTTT. Amino acids: CASSPRTEEAFF.

Only a few counts were recorded for this clone. The CDR3 nucleotides read TGTGCCAGCAGCTCGGACCGGTATACCAATGAGCAGTTCTTC. Its protein is CASSSDRYTNEQFF. This chain links TRBV11-3 with TRBJ2-1; D is unclear. Germline V lookup: CDR1 SGHNT, CDR2 YENEEA. V was cut by 4 bases and J by 6 bases, with 13 bases left in between. The CDR3 contains 14 residues.

By share of the sample, this clone is large. The J gene is TRBJ2-2, the V gene TRBV10-3, with 7 nucleotides matching TRBD1. Germline V gene lookup returns CDR1 ENHRY and CDR2 SYGVKD. V was pared by 1 base and J by 7 bases, with 12 bases of the junction left unmatched. CDR3 length equals 17 residues. CDR3 nucleotide sequence: TGTGCCATCAGTGAGTTGGTCCGGGACAGCCAGCGCGGGGAGCTGTTTTTT. As protein: CAISELVRDSQRGELFF.